A selection of T cell receptor beta chains follows, all from one sample in a study of response to subunit inactivated influenza vaccine. TCRdb re-called the RT-PCR reads with MiXCR, one entry per CDR3 protein. Of roughly 540,000 distinct CDR3 sequences listed, approximately 22% are singletons. These sequences were also reported in another study, on T cells expressing NK-cell markers.

The input for sequencing was CD4+ T cells sorted from PBMCs, taken roughly 12 days after vaccination. All receptors derive from a man aged 45-65 years who received an inactivated influenza vaccine. Each CDR3 is given with its conserved first and last residue. A D gene is named only where the DNA matches it firmly.

D	J	V	CDR3
TRBD1	TRBJ2-5	TRBV12-3/TRBV12-4	CASSSRGPETQYF
-	TRBJ1-1	TRBV7-2	CASSVKQNTEAFF
-	TRBJ1-3	TRBV12-3/TRBV12-4	CASSSAGTGNTIYF
TRBD2	TRBJ2-2	TRBV28	CASSHSGGAAGELFF
TRBD2	TRBJ2-1	TRBV5-1	CASSALAGGSFYNEQFF
-	TRBJ2-4	TRBV19	CASSVDGANQYF
-	TRBJ2-3	TRBV12-3/TRBV12-4	CASNYRSTDTQYF
TRBD2	TRBJ2-7	TRBV20-1	CSASISAGGPYEQYF
-	TRBJ2-1	TRBV24-1	CATSDPGQYNEQFF
TRBD1	TRBJ1-1	TRBV3-1	CASSQGGDRGIEAFF
-	TRBJ1-1	TRBV7-9	CASSLGVGNTEAFF
-	TRBJ1-1	TRBV7-2	CASGGGSQNTEAFF
-	TRBJ1-1	TRBV12-3/TRBV12-4	CASSLRGAGTEAFF
-	TRBJ2-1	TRBV4-2	CASSQEIFSLNEQFF
TRBD1	TRBJ2-7	TRBV12-3/TRBV12-4	CASRRTGRTYEQYF
TRBD1	TRBJ1-1	TRBV2	CASKQTGRNTEAFF
-	TRBJ1-4	TRBV4-3	CASSQERVSGAGEKLFF
-	TRBJ1-5	TRBV28	CASSPLQGLRPQHF
TRBD2	TRBJ2-7	TRBV7-9	CASSVGTSGSYEQYF
TRBD1	TRBJ1-1	TRBV6-1	CASSATGGPNTEAFF
TRBD1	TRBJ2-7	TRBV12-3/TRBV12-4	CASSPTGGGSGEQYF
-	TRBJ1-1	TRBV2	CASTQGENTEAFF
TRBD2	TRBJ2-1	TRBV5-1	CASTQAGETYNEQFF
-	TRBJ2-7	TRBV12-3/TRBV12-4	CASTQAVRDSEQYF
-	TRBJ2-2	TRBV9	CASSGTAGDTGELFF
-	TRBJ2-7	TRBV6-2/TRBV6-3	CASREWGASYEQYF
TRBD1	TRBJ1-5	TRBV29-1	CSVRDSQNQPQHF
-	TRBJ2-5	TRBV6-2/TRBV6-3	CASRPIFRSGETQYF
-	TRBJ2-4	TRBV5-6	CASSLWERRGNIQYF
-	TRBJ2-2	TRBV9	CASSVETRNTGELFF
TRBD1	TRBJ2-3	TRBV7-3	CASSPSGQGWVGDTQYF
TRBD2	TRBJ2-1	TRBV30	CAWRTGTSGRNEQFF
TRBD1	TRBJ2-2	TRBV6-4	CASKRDSTTGELFF